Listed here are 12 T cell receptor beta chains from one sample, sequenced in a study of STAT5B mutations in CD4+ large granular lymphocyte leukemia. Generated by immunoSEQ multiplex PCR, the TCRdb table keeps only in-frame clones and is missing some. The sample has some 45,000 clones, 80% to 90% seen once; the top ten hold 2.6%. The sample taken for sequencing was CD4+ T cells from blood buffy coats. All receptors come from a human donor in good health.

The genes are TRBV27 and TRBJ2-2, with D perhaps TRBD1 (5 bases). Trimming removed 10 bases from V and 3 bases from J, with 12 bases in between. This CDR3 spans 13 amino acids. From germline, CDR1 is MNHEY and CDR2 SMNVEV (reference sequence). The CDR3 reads CATLSTDTGELFF. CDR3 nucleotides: TGTGCCACCCTATCGACAGACACCGGGGAGCTGTTTTTT.

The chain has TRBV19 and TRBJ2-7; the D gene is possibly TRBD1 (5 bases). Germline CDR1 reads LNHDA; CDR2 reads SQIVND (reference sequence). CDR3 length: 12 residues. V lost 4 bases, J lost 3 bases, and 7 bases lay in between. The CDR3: CASSNTGYEQYF. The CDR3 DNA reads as TGTGCCAGTAGTAACACAGGCTACGAGCAGTACTTC. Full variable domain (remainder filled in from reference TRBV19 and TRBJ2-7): DGGITQSPKYLFRKEGQNVTLSCEQNLNHDAMYWYRQDPGQGLRLIYYSQIVNDFQKGDIAEGYSVSREKKESFPLTVTSAQKNPTAFYLCASSNTGYEQYFGPGTRLTVT.

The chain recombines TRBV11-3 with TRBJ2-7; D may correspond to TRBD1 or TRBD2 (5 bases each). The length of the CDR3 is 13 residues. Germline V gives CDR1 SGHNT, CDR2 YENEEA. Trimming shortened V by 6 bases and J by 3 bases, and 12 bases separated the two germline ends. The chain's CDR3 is CASSTGTGYEQYF. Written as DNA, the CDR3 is TGTGCCAGCAGTACCGGGACCGGCTACGAGCAGTACTTC.

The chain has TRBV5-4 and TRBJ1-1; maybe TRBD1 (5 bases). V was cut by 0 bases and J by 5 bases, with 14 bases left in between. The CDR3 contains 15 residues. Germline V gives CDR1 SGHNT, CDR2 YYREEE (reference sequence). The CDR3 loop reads CASSLATSGGTEAFF. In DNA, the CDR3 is TGTGCCAGCAGCTTGGCGACATCTGGGGGAACTGAAGCTTTCTTT. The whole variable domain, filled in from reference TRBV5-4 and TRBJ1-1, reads ETGVTQSPTHLIKTRGQQVTLRCSSQSGHNTVSWYQQALGQGPQFIFQYYREEENGRGNFPPRFSGLQFPNYSSELNVNALELDDSALYLCASSLATSGGTEAFFGQGTRLTVV.

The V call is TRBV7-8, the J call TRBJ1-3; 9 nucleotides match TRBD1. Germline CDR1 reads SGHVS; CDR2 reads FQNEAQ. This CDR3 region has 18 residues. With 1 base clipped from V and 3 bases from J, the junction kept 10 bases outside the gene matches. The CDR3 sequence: CASSLERTGVGGGNTIYF. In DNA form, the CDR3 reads TGTGCCAGCAGCTTAGAAAGGACAGGGGTGGGAGGTGGAAACACCATATATTTT.

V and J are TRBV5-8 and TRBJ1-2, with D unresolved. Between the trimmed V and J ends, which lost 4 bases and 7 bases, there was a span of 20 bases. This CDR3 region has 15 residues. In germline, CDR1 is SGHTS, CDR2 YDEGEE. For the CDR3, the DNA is TGTGCCAGCAGCACGAGACCCCAGGTCTCGTTTGGCTACACCTTC. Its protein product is CASSTRPQVSFGYTF.

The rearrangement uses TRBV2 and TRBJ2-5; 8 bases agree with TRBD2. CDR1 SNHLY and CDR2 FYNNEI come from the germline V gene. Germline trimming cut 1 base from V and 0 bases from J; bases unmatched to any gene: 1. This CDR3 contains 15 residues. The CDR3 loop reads CASSEGLANQETQYF. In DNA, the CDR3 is TGTGCCAGCAGTGAAGGACTAGCGAACCAAGAGACCCAGTACTTC.

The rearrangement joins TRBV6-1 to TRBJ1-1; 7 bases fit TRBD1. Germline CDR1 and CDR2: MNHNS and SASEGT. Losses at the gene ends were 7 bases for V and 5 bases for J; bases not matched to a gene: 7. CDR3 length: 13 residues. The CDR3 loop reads CASKDRERTEAFF. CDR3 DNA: TGTGCCAGCAAAGACAGGGAGCGAACTGAAGCTTTCTTT.

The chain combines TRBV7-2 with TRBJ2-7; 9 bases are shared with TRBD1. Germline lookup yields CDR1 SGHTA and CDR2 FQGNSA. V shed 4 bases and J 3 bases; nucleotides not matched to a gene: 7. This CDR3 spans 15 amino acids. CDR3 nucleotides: TGTGCCAGCAGCTCTGCTGGACAGGGGCACTACGAGCAGTACTTC. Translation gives CASSSAGQGHYEQYF. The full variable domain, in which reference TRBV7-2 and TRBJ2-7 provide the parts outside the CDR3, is GAGVSQSPSNKVTEKGKDVELRCDPISGHTALYWYRQSLGQGLEFLIYFQGNSAPDKSGLPSDRFSAERTGGSVSTLTIQRTQQEDSAVYLCASSSAGQGHYEQYFGPGTRLTVT.

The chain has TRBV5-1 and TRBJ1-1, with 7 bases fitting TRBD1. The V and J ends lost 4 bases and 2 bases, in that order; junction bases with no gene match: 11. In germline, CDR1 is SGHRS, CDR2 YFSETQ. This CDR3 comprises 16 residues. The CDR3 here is CASSPFSTGLNTEAFF. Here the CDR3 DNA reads TGCGCCAGCAGCCCCTTCTCGACAGGGCTAAACACTGAAGCTTTCTTT.

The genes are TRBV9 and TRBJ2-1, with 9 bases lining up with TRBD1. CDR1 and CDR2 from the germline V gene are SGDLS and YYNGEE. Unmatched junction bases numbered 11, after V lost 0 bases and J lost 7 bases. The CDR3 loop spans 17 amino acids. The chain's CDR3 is CASSVGLTGTGQNEQFF. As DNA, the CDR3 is TGTGCCAGCAGCGTAGGCCTAACCGGGACAGGGCAAAATGAGCAGTTCTTC.

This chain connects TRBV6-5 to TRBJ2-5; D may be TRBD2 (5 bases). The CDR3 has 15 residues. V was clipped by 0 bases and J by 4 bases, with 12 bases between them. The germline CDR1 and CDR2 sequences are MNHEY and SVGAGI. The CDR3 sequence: CASSYSWAAGETQYF. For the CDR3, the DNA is TGTGCCAGCAGTTACTCGTGGGCTGCGGGAGAGACCCAGTACTTC.